One sample yielded the 31 T cell receptor beta chains listed below, sequenced in a study of T cell responses to AZD1222 COVID-19 vaccine. The data were produced by immunoSEQ multiplex PCR, yet TCRdb's version contains in-frame clones alone and is incomplete. The sample has around 83,000 clones, approximately 90% seen once. This material consisted of peripheral blood, taken 28 days after the second AZD1222 dose. Every receptor here comes from an adult who received the AZD1222 COVID-19 vaccine.

The CDR3 sequence is CASSFSNQPQHF. CDR3 bases: TGCGCCAGCAGCTTTAGCAATCAGCCCCAGCATTTT. The V and J genes are TRBV5-1 and TRBJ1-5; D gene uncertain. The CDR3 runs to 12 residues. Deletions cut 2 bases from V and 0 bases from J, with 0 bases between. CDR1 is SGHRS, CDR2 YFSETQ, per germline.

The chain links TRBV5-8 to TRBJ2-2; TRBD2 is a possible D gene (5 bases). V lost 1 base and J lost 7, with 14 bases in between. This CDR3 is 15 amino acids long. Germline assignment: CDR1 SGHTS and CDR2 YDEGEE. The CDR3 loop is CASSLLVGRGGELFF. For the CDR3, the DNA is TGTGCCAGCAGCTTGCTGGTAGGGAGAGGCGGGGAGCTGTTTTTT.

The V gene is TRBV5-1, the J gene TRBJ1-1, with 8 bases matching TRBD1. Germline V CDR1 and CDR2: SGHRS, YFSETQ. The V and J ends lost 0 bases and 1 base, in that order; junction bases with no gene match: 2. This CDR3 region has 15 residues. DNA of the CDR3: TGCGCCAGCAGCTTGGCAGGGGGCCGGAACACTGAAGCTTTCTTT. Its translation: CASSLAGGRNTEAFF. The variable domain in full, with the rest retrieved from reference TRBV5-1 and TRBJ1-1, is KAGVTQTPRYLIKTRGQQVTLSCSPISGHRSVSWYQQTPGQGLQFLFEYFSETQRNKGNFPGRFSGRQFSNSRSEMNVSTLELGDSALYLCASSLAGGRNTEAFFGQGTRLTVV.

V is TRBV4-3 and J is TRBJ1-1; no clear D gene. This CDR3 is built from 13 residues. The V gene's germline CDR1 is LGHNA and CDR2 YSLEER. The germline V and J ends were trimmed by 4 bases and 1 base, with 7 bases remaining between them. The CDR3 is CASSRSGNTEAFF. In DNA form, the CDR3 reads TGCGCCAGCAGCCGATCTGGGAACACTGAAGCTTTCTTT.

The chain couples TRBV20-1 to TRBJ1-2; D unclear. V shed 3 bases and J shed 2 bases, with 10 bases lying between them. The CDR3 is 13 residues long. CDR1 DFQATT and CDR2 SNEGSKA come from the germline V gene (reference sequence). This CDR3 reads CSASEGPNYGYTF. CDR3 nucleotides: TGCAGTGCTAGTGAAGGCCCGAACTATGGCTACACCTTC.

This clone was picked up a small number of times. V is TRBV7-8 and J is TRBJ2-7; 10 nucleotides line up with TRBD1. V lost 4 bases to trimming and J lost 3 bases; unmatched junction nucleotides: 6. The CDR3 contains 15 residues. Germline V gene data show CDR1 as SGHVS and CDR2 as FQNEAQ. The CDR3 coding sequence is TGTGCCAGCAGCTATGGGGACAGGGGCGTCTACGAGCAGTACTTC. It is translated as CASSYGDRGVYEQYF.

The V call is TRBV30, the J call TRBJ1-4; the D is unclear. CDR3 length: 14 residues. The V gene lost 2 bases and the J gene lost 0 bases, with 7 bases spanning the gap. The germline CDR1 and CDR2 sequences are GTSNPN and SVGIG (reference sequence). The CDR3 region has the DNA TGTGCCTGGAGTTCAGGAACAACTAATGAAAAACTGTTTTTT. This codes for CAWSSGTTNEKLFF.

The genes are TRBV6-5 and TRBJ2-2; D remains ambiguous. The V gene's germline CDR1 is MNHEY and CDR2 SVGAGI. The CDR3 length is 14 residues. V lost 2 bases to trimming and J lost 5 bases, with 9 bases between them. CDR3 region: CASSYARRTGELFF. CDR3 DNA: TGTGCCAGCAGTTACGCGAGAAGGACCGGGGAGCTGTTTTTT.

The CDR3 protein is CASKSGQGAYEQFF. The CDR3 DNA follows: TGTGCCAGCAAGAGTGGCCAGGGGGCTTATGAGCAGTTCTTC. The J gene is TRBJ2-1, the V gene TRBV6-5, with 8 bases matching TRBD1. This CDR3 has 14 amino acids. V lost 7 bases and J lost 8; bases outside the gene matches: 10. Germline V gene lookup returns CDR1 MNHEY and CDR2 SVGAGI.

The chain uses TRBV28 and TRBJ1-3, with TRBD1 matching over 7 bases. Trimming cost V 6 bases and J 4 bases; bases outside gene matches: 9. The CDR3 has 15 amino acids. The germline gives CDR1 MDHEN, CDR2 SYDVKM. The CDR3 nucleotides are TGTGCCAGCAGCTTAAATCGAGGGGGCGGAAACACCATATATTTT. Amino acids: CASSLNRGGGNTIYF.

V usage is TRBV19 and J usage is TRBJ1-1; D is unresolved. Trimming shortened V by 7 bases and J by 0 bases, and 12 bases separated the two germline ends. Germline CDR1 LNHDA, CDR2 SQIVND (reference sequence). The CDR3 loop spans 14 amino acids. CDR3 coding DNA: TGTGCCAGTAAGAGGCGCCCCATGAACACTGAAGCTTTCTTT. Translation gives CASKRRPMNTEAFF.

This chain links TRBV18 with TRBJ1-5, with TRBD1 identical over 9 bases. Germline V lookup: CDR1 KGHSH, CDR2 LQKENI. With 4 bases clipped from V and 7 bases from J, the junction kept 5 bases outside the gene matches. The CDR3 spans 14 residues. CDR3 in amino acids: CASSQDRGPQPQHF. CDR3 DNA sequence: TGTGCCAGCTCACAGGACAGGGGTCCCCAGCCCCAGCATTTT.

This chain joins TRBV28 and TRBJ1-1, with 8 bases fitting TRBD1. The germline V gene has CDR1 MDHEN and CDR2 SYDVKM. J lost 10 bases, V lost 4 bases, and 5 bases had no gene match. This CDR3 comprises 12 residues. CDR3: CASSSDRVRAFF. In DNA, the CDR3 is TGTGCCAGCAGTTCGGACAGGGTGAGAGCTTTCTTT.

The rearrangement joins TRBV21-1 to TRBJ1-2. TRBV21-1 represents a pseudogene. The CDR3 runs to 20 residues. The CDR3 DNA is TGTGCCAGCAGCAAAGAGTCAGGGGGGGCTTACGAATCGCCTAACTATGGCTACACCTTC. Encoded protein: CASSKESGGAYESPNYGYTF.

This clone was detected once. This chain links TRBV28 with TRBJ2-7; a weak D match, TRBD1 (5 bases). V was clipped by 6 bases and J by 7 bases, with 25 bases between them. Germline V CDR1 and CDR2: MDHEN, SYDVKM. CDR3 size: 16 residues. DNA for the CDR3: TGTGCCAGCAGCTCCCCGTTGTGGGGCTGGTCCGCGGAGCAGTACTTC. It encodes CASSSPLWGWSAEQYF. The variable domain in full, completed from reference TRBV28 and TRBJ2-7, reads DVKVTQSSRYLVKRTGEKVFLECVQDMDHENMFWYRQDPGLGLRLIYFSYDVKMKEKGDIPEGYSVSREKKERFSLILESASTNQTSMYLCASSSPLWGWSAEQYFGPGTRLTVT.

The chain employs TRBV29-1 and TRBJ1-2; 7 bases match TRBD1. CDR1 SQVTM and CDR2 ANQGSEA come from the germline V gene. This CDR3 has 12 residues. The V segment lost 4 bases and the J segment 4 bases; nucleotides outside the gene matches: 3. This chain's CDR3 is CSVAGTAYGYTF. In nucleotides, the CDR3 is TGCAGCGTTGCCGGGACAGCCTATGGCTACACCTTC.

The chain combines TRBV9 with TRBJ2-7, with 9 positions matching TRBD2. The CDR3 sequence is 15 residues long. Germline-derived CDR1 and CDR2 are SGDLS and YYNGEE. V shed 2 bases, J shed 4 bases, and the junction held 7 bases outside the gene matches. CDR3 amino acids: CASSVQASGAYEQYF. CDR3 bases: TGTGCCAGCAGCGTCCAAGCTAGCGGGGCATACGAGCAGTACTTC.

CDR3 coding DNA: TGTGCCAGCAGCTTAATTCAGGGCGGGTACACTGAAGCTTTCTTT. Its protein product is CASSLIQGGYTEAFF. The chain carries TRBV7-8 and TRBJ1-1, with D tentatively TRBD1 (5 bases). Trimming stripped 2 bases from V and 3 bases from J, with 13 bases between. The CDR3 totals 15 residues. Germline V gives CDR1 SGHVS, CDR2 FQNEAQ.

This chain links TRBV30 with TRBJ1-4; tentative D call: TRBD1 (6 bases). The CDR3 has 14 residues. Germline CDR1 GTSNPN, CDR2 SVGIG (reference sequence). V lost 2 bases and J 7 bases, leaving 14 bases between the germline ends. The chain's CDR3 is CAWSSGAGGEKLFF. DNA of the CDR3: TGTGCCTGGAGTTCGGGGGCAGGAGGTGAAAAACTGTTTTTT.

The gene calls are TRBV6-2 or TRBV6-3 and TRBJ2-7; TRBD2 is a possible D gene (5 bases). The germline gives CDR1 MNHEY, CDR2 SVGEGT. The V gene lost 6 bases and the J gene lost 4 bases, with 13 bases spanning the gap. The CDR3 covers 13 residues. The CDR3 sequence is CASSPSDLYEQYF. The DNA of the CDR3 is TGTGCCAGCAGCCCCTCGGACTTGTACGAGCAGTACTTC.

This chain joins TRBV7-9 and TRBJ1-1; 9 positions agree with TRBD1. Trimming removed 5 bases from V and 1 base from J; junction bases left unmatched: 8. Per germline, CDR1 SEHNR and CDR2 FQNEAQ (reference sequence). The CDR3 is made up of 16 amino acids. CDR3 sequence reads: CASSPTLDRGNTEAFF. CDR3 sequence (DNA): TGTGCCAGCAGCCCCACCTTGGACAGGGGGAACACTGAAGCTTTCTTT.

The rearrangement joins TRBV7-3 to TRBJ1-5, with D unresolved. The V end was cut by 2 bases, the J end by 6 bases, with 8 bases between. Germline CDR1 is SGHTA and CDR2 is FQGTGA. The CDR3 is 13 residues long. The CDR3 sequence is CASSLGEGQPQHF. Here the CDR3 DNA reads TGTGCCAGCAGCTTAGGGGAAGGTCAGCCCCAGCATTTT.

This clone was seen just once. This chain links TRBV9 with TRBJ1-1, with a weak D call TRBD1 (5 bases). Germline loops: CDR1 SGDLS, CDR2 YYNGEE. Between the trimmed V and J ends, which lost 4 bases and 4 bases, there was a span of 17 bases. The CDR3 contains 15 residues. In DNA, the CDR3 is TGTGCCAGCAGCCCCCGGGAAGGGGTAGTCACTGAAGCTTTCTTT. Protein sequence: CASSPREGVVTEAFF. The entire variable domain, with the rest obtained from reference TRBV9 and TRBJ1-1, is as follows: DSGVTQTPKHLITATGQRVTLRCSPRSGDLSVYWYQQSLDQGLQFLIQYYNGEERAKGNILERFSAQQFPDLHSELNLSSLELGDSALYFCASSPREGVVTEAFFGQGTRLTVV.

This sequence joins TRBV3-1 (or the pseudogene TRBV3-2) and TRBJ1-2; no clear D. V shed 1 base and J shed 4 bases, with 10 bases lying between them. Per germline, CDR1 LGHDT and CDR2 YNNKEL (reference sequence). The CDR3 is 14 residues long. The CDR3 nucleotides are TGTGCCAGCAGCCAAGGTCAGGTCGCCTATGGCTACACCTTC. As protein: CASSQGQVAYGYTF.

This clone was picked up one time. The chain joins TRBV7-3 to TRBJ1-2, with a tentative D call TRBD1 (5 bases). Trimming left V 5 bases short and J 4 bases short, with 11 bases between. The CDR3 contains 13 residues. The germline V gene has CDR1 SGHTA and CDR2 FQGTGA. The CDR3 DNA is TGTGCCAGCAGCCTACGTGACAGCTATGGCTACACCTTC. Protein: CASSLRDSYGYTF.

The CDR3 DNA follows: TGTGCCAGCAGCGAAGATCGCAGGATTGGAGCTTTCTTT. It translates to CASSEDRRIGAFF. The genes are TRBV21-1 and TRBJ1-1; the table gives TRBD1 as D, unverified against the DNA. TRBV21-1 is labeled a pseudogene. The length of the CDR3 is 13 residues.

This clone was recorded only once. The chain combines TRBV7-2 with TRBJ1-2, with D uncertain. Germline CDR1 and CDR2: SGHTA and FQGNSA. The CDR3 contains 13 residues. The V end lost 1 base, the J end lost 4 bases, and 7 bases lay between the germline ends. The CDR3 protein is CASSLDLGYGYTF. As DNA, the CDR3 is TGTGCCAGCAGCTTAGACTTGGGCTATGGCTACACCTTC.

The chain employs TRBV3-1 (or the pseudogene TRBV3-2) and TRBJ1-2, with TRBD1 identical over 7 bases. Germline loops: CDR1 LGHDT, CDR2 YNNKEL (reference sequence). The trim removed 4 bases at V and 4 bases at J, leaving 3 bases unmatched. The CDR3 spans 13 residues. CDR3 in amino acids: CASSPRGAYGYTF. The CDR3 DNA sequence: TGTGCCAGCAGCCCCAGGGGGGCCTATGGCTACACCTTC.

The chain couples TRBV4-3 to TRBJ1-2; possible D gene TRBD1, 5 bases. CDR1 and CDR2 from the germline V gene are LGHNA and YSLEER. The CDR3 runs 13 residues. V lost 1 base to trimming and J lost 4 bases, with 7 bases between them. CDR3 sequence: CASSQATAYGYTF. CDR3 in DNA: TGCGCCAGCAGCCAAGCGACAGCCTATGGCTACACCTTC.

The CDR3 sequence is CASSLDFGSRTDTQYF. In DNA, the CDR3 is TGTGCCAGCAGCTTAGATTTCGGCAGCCGCACAGATACGCAGTATTTT. The genes are TRBV7-9 and TRBJ2-3; D is uncertain. The CDR3 has 16 residues. CDR1 and CDR2 (germline): SEHNR, FQNEAQ (reference sequence). V lost 1 base and J 1 base, leaving 12 bases between the germline ends.

This rearrangement joins TRBV3-1 (or the pseudogene TRBV3-2) to TRBJ2-5; D may be TRBD2 (5 bases). This CDR3 spans 14 amino acids. Trimming left V 1 base short and J 5 bases short, with 11 bases between. Germline assignment: CDR1 LGHDT and CDR2 YNNKEL (reference sequence). The chain's CDR3 is CASSQAGFGETQYF. The CDR3 bases are TGTGCCAGCAGCCAAGCGGGGTTCGGTGAGACCCAGTACTTC.